One sample yielded the 18 T cell receptor beta chains listed below, sequenced in a study of blood T cell repertoires in COVID-19. Clones were read by immunoSEQ multiplex PCR, and TCRdb kept only the in-frame ones, dropping some. The table includes about 250,000 clones, roughly four fifths detected once. The sequencing input was peripheral blood. These receptors were collected from a man aged 45-65 years with acute or convalescent COVID-19.

J is TRBJ1-6 and V is TRBV4-1, with 8 bases matching TRBD1. The ends lost 2 bases at V and 7 bases at J; junction bases unmatched: 4. The CDR3 has 15 residues. Germline V lookup: CDR1 MGHRA, CDR2 YSYEKL. The CDR3 sequence is CASSQRQGTNSPLHF. CDR3 nucleotides: TGCGCCAGCAGCCAACGACAGGGGACAAATTCACCCCTCCACTTT.

This clone has a handful of counts. The chain is built from TRBV25-1 and TRBJ1-4, with no clear D. This CDR3 is 16 amino acids long. In germline, CDR1 is MGHDK, CDR2 SYGVNS. V was pared by 2 bases and J by 0 bases, with 10 bases between. The CDR3 DNA reads TGTGCCAGCAGTGAAGGGAGGGTGGCAACTAATGAAAAACTGTTTTTT. This codes for CASSEGRVATNEKLFF.

The chain is built from TRBV24-1 and TRBJ2-7; TRBD1 matches at 11 bases. The CDR3 has 16 residues. Germline V gives CDR1 KGHDR, CDR2 SFDVKD. The V and J ends lost 2 bases and 3 bases, in that order; junction bases with no gene match: 5. This chain's CDR3 is CATSDSAGTGGYEQYF. CDR3 nucleotides: TGTGCCACCAGTGATTCCGCCGGGACAGGGGGCTACGAGCAGTACTTC.

V usage is TRBV6-5 and J usage is TRBJ1-6, with TRBD1 identical over 10 bases. Germline V CDR1 and CDR2: MNHEY, SVGAGI. The CDR3 has 15 amino acids. V shed 7 bases and J 9 bases; nucleotides not matched to a gene: 9. The CDR3 loop reads CASKIGGTGASPLHF. The CDR3 DNA follows: TGTGCCAGCAAAATTGGGGGGACAGGGGCTTCACCCCTCCACTTT.

This chain connects TRBV28 to TRBJ2-1; perhaps TRBD1 as D (6 bases). Trimming left V 3 bases short and J 7 bases short, with 16 bases between. CDR1 is MDHEN and CDR2 is SYDVKM in the germline V gene. The length of the CDR3 is 15 residues. CDR3 nucleotides: TGTGCCAGCAGTTTGAGCCAGGGGTTGTGGAATGAGCAGTTCTTC. This sequence encodes CASSLSQGLWNEQFF.

As DNA, the CDR3 is TGTGCCAGCAGTTACCCTCAGGGGCAGGCTAATGAAAAACTGTTTTTT. Amino acid sequence: CASSYPQGQANEKLFF. This rearrangement joins TRBV6-5 to TRBJ1-4; D is possibly TRBD1 (6 bases). The V end was cut by 2 bases, the J end by 3 bases, with 13 bases between. The CDR3 contains 16 residues. CDR1 is MNHEY, CDR2 SVGAGI, per germline.

The chain is built from TRBV19 and TRBJ1-5; D gene uncertain. V lost 0 bases and J 6 bases, leaving 9 bases between the germline ends. This CDR3 is built from 14 residues. CDR1 LNHDA and CDR2 SQIVND come from the germline V gene (reference sequence). CDR3 residues: CASSIESRGQPQHF. Written as DNA, the CDR3 is TGTGCCAGTAGTATAGAGAGTAGAGGTCAGCCCCAGCATTTT.

The chain links TRBV6-5 to TRBJ1-2; the match to TRBD1 covers 8 bases. The CDR3 totals 14 residues. The germline V gene has CDR1 MNHEY and CDR2 SVGAGI. The J segment lost 5 bases and the V segment lost 6 bases, leaving 8 bases of the junction unmatched. CDR3 sequence reads: CASSRDRGGYGYTF. CDR3 bases: TGTGCCAGCAGCCGCGACAGGGGAGGTTATGGCTACACCTTC.

The chain has TRBV10-3 and TRBJ1-4; D not resolved. Germline V lookup: CDR1 ENHRY, CDR2 SYGVKD. The CDR3 is 15 amino acids. The V and J ends lost 0 bases and 8 bases respectively, with 13 bases between them. The CDR3 loop is CAISESLRAGEKLFF. CDR3 sequence (DNA): TGTGCCATCAGTGAGTCGCTTAGGGCGGGAGAAAAACTGTTTTTT.

This sequence joins TRBV5-1 and TRBJ2-7, with a possible D match to TRBD1 (5 bases). V was cut by 0 bases and J by 2 bases, with 9 bases left in between. This CDR3 region has 14 residues. CDR1 and CDR2 from the germline V gene are SGHRS and YFSETQ. CDR3 sequence reads: CASSLGQGPYEQYF. The CDR3 DNA follows: TGCGCCAGCAGCTTGGGGCAGGGTCCCTACGAGCAGTACTTC.

The V gene is TRBV14, the J gene TRBJ2-1, with D perhaps TRBD1 (7 bases). The CDR3 totals 14 residues. The germline V and J ends were trimmed by 4 bases and 7 bases, with 14 bases remaining between them. Germline CDR1 is SGHDN and CDR2 is FVKESK. DNA for the CDR3: TGTGCCAGCAGCCCGGGACAGCGGGTGAATGAGCAGTTCTTC. As protein: CASSPGQRVNEQFF.

This clone has only a few counts. The genes are TRBV10-3 and TRBJ1-6; TRBD1 might be the D (5 bases). Germline V gene data show CDR1 as ENHRY and CDR2 as SYGVKD. Trimming took 10 bases from V and 4 from J, leaving 17 bases between them. CDR3 length: 15 residues. CDR3 in DNA: TGTGCCACCACAAGCAGGGATGGGTATAATTCACCCCTCCACTTT. Translated: CATTSRDGYNSPLHF.

The V gene is TRBV5-1, the J gene TRBJ2-1; 12 positions match TRBD2. J was trimmed by 7 bases and V by 1 base; bases with no gene match: 6. Germline lookup yields CDR1 SGHRS and CDR2 YFSETQ. The CDR3 contains 16 residues. The CDR3 reads CASSLNLAGGYNEQFF. CDR3 bases: TGCGCCAGCAGCTTGAACCTAGCGGGGGGGTATAATGAGCAGTTCTTC.

This chain uses TRBV5-6 with TRBJ2-7; 7 nucleotides match TRBD1. The CDR3 contains 15 residues. Germline-derived CDR1 and CDR2 are SGHDT and YYEEEE. J was trimmed by 1 base and V by 1 base; bases with no gene match: 5. CDR3 amino acids: CASSLRGLASYEQYF. In nucleotides, the CDR3 is TGTGCCAGCAGCTTGAGGGGGCTGGCATCCTACGAGCAGTACTTC.

The J gene is TRBJ2-7, the V gene TRBV7-6; TRBD2 is a possible D gene (6 bases). Germline assignment: CDR1 SGHVS and CDR2 FNYEAQ. V gave up 1 base and J gave up 6 bases, with 19 bases separating them. The CDR3 sequence is 16 residues long. The CDR3 sequence: CASSLDPAGASTEQYF. DNA for the CDR3: TGTGCCAGCAGCTTAGACCCAGCGGGTGCCTCTACCGAGCAGTACTTC. Full variable domain (rest looked up from reference TRBV7-6 and TRBJ2-7): GAGVSQSPRYKVTKRGQDVALRCDPISGHVSLYWYRQALGQGPEFLTYFNYEAQQDKSGLPNDRFSAERPEGSISTLTIQRTEQRDSAMYRCASSLDPAGASTEQYFGPGTRLTVT.

The V and J genes are TRBV15 and TRBJ1-5, with D hard to call. The germline V gene has CDR1 LNHNV and CDR2 YYDKDF (reference sequence). The CDR3 consists of 15 residues. V was trimmed by 0 bases and J by 4 bases, leaving 10 bases between them. The CDR3 DNA reads as TGTGCCACCAGCAGAGATCAGGTCTGGAATCAGCCCCAGCATTTT. It specifies CATSRDQVWNQPQHF.

Only one count was recorded for this clone. The chain recombines TRBV19 with TRBJ1-1; TRBD1 matches 7 bases. Germline V CDR1 and CDR2: LNHDA, SQIVND (reference sequence). The CDR3 length is 15 residues. Trimming at V came to 3 bases and at J to 2 bases, leaving 6 bases not matched to a gene. This CDR3 reads CASSIRDRVNTEAFF. CDR3 sequence (DNA): TGTGCCAGTAGTATTAGGGACAGAGTTAACACTGAAGCTTTCTTT.

The J gene is TRBJ1-2, the V gene TRBV30; the D gene is possibly TRBD1 (6 bases). The CDR3 totals 14 residues. Germline lookup yields CDR1 GTSNPN and CDR2 SVGIG (reference sequence). V dropped 0 bases and J dropped 11 bases, with 19 bases sitting between them. CDR3 in amino acids: CAWSVRRGGPPYTF. The CDR3 nucleotides are TGTGCCTGGAGTGTACGTAGAGGGGGACCTCCGTACACCTTC.